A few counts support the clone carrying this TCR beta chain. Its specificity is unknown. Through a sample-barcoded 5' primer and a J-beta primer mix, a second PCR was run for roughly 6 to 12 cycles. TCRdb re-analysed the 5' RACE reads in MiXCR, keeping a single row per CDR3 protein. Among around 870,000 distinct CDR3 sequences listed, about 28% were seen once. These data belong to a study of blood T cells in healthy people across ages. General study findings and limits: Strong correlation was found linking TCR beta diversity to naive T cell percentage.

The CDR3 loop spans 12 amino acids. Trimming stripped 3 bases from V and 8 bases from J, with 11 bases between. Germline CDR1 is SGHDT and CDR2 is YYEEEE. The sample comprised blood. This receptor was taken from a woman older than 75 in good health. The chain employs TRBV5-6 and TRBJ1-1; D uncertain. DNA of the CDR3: TGTGCCAGCAGCTGGTACAGTGGGGAAGCTTTCTTT. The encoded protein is CASSWYSGEAFF.